The 29 T cell receptor beta chains below come from one sample, sequenced in a study of T cell responses to AZD1222 COVID-19 vaccine. Produced via immunoSEQ multiplex PCR; TCRdb's table is partial and in-frame only. Of about 160,000 clones in the sample, 92% were seen once. Sequencing was performed on peripheral blood, taken 28 days after the second AZD1222 dose. These receptors were obtained from an adult who received the AZD1222 COVID-19 vaccine.

The chain links TRBV10-1 to TRBJ1-1; 7 bases map to TRBD1. The CDR3 has 13 amino acids. J lost 12 bases, V lost 6 bases, and 13 bases had no gene match. Germline CDR1 and CDR2: WNHNN and SYGVQD (reference sequence). The CDR3 reads CASSPRGQSGSFF. The CDR3 bases are TGCGCCAGCAGCCCCAGGGGACAGAGTGGGTCTTTCTTT.

The chain has TRBV7-2 and TRBJ2-7; the match to TRBD2 covers 10 bases. Per the germline V gene, CDR1 is SGHTA and CDR2 is FQGNSA. After removal of 4 bases from V and 4 bases from J, the junction contained 4 bases not matched to a gene. The CDR3 runs to 14 residues. CDR3 in DNA: TGTGCCAGCAGCTCCGGGACTAGCGAATACGAGCAGTACTTC. Residues: CASSSGTSEYEQYF.

This chain links TRBV9 with TRBJ1-1; 8 nucleotides line up with TRBD1. The junction had 2 bases not matched to a gene; V was cut back by 0 bases and J by 10 bases. Germline V gives CDR1 SGDLS, CDR2 YYNGEE. The CDR3 covers 12 residues. The CDR3 loop is CASSVGQGRAFF. CDR3 coding DNA: TGTGCCAGCAGCGTAGGACAGGGGCGAGCTTTCTTT.

The chain has TRBV30 and TRBJ2-1, with TRBD1 matching over 9 bases. V shed 1 base, J shed 2 bases, and the junction held 3 bases outside the gene matches. This CDR3 has 15 residues. Germline V gene sequence: CDR1 GTSNPN, CDR2 SVGIG (reference sequence). This CDR3 reads CAWSAGQGPYNEQFF. DNA of the CDR3: TGTGCCTGGAGTGCGGGACAGGGTCCCTACAATGAGCAGTTCTTC.

The chain recombines TRBV3-1 (or the pseudogene TRBV3-2) with TRBJ2-7, with a tentative D call TRBD2 (6 bases). Trimming left V 6 bases short and J 1 base short, with 10 bases between. Germline lookup yields CDR1 LGHDT and CDR2 YNNKEL (reference sequence). The CDR3 totals 13 residues. For the CDR3, the DNA is TGTGCCAGCAGTCCCGGGGGTTCCTACGAGCAGTACTTC. It codes for CASSPGGSYEQYF.

V gene TRBV18 combines with J gene TRBJ1-6, with TRBD1 matching over 7 bases. This CDR3 is built from 15 residues. J was trimmed by 5 bases and V by 1 base; bases with no gene match: 2. Germline CDR1 is KGHSH and CDR2 is LQKENI. The CDR3 nucleotides read TGTGCCAGCTCACCACAGGGACAGAATAATTCACCCCTCCACTTT. This sequence encodes CASSPQGQNNSPLHF.

The chain combines TRBV12-5 with TRBJ1-1, with D unclear. The CDR3 covers 13 residues. Trimming shortened V by 6 bases and J by 1 base, and 9 bases separated the two germline ends. Germline V lookup: CDR1 LGHNT, CDR2 FRNRAP. CDR3 residues: CASGFDTNTEAFF. The CDR3 DNA follows: TGTGCTAGTGGCTTCGACACGAACACTGAAGCTTTCTTT.

This clone has just one count. The chain recombines TRBV9 with TRBJ1-1; D gene uncertain. Per the germline V gene, CDR1 is SGDLS and CDR2 is YYNGEE. The CDR3 is made up of 14 amino acids. The germline V and J ends were trimmed by 4 bases and 1 base, with 11 bases remaining between them. The CDR3 is CASSPEWGNTEAFF. The CDR3 nucleotides read TGTGCCAGCAGCCCTGAATGGGGGAACACTGAAGCTTTCTTT.

J is TRBJ1-3 and V is TRBV7-6, with D uncertain. The CDR3 spans 15 residues. Germline V CDR1 and CDR2: SGHVS, FNYEAQ. V was cut by 1 base and J by 4 bases, with 11 bases left in between. This CDR3 is CASSLELLGGNTIYF. The CDR3 coding sequence is TGTGCCAGCAGCTTAGAACTGCTGGGGGGAAACACCATATATTTT.

This clone occurred once. The chain carries TRBV28 and TRBJ1-5; 10 bases fit TRBD1. The CDR3 length is 15 residues. Germline CDR1 MDHEN, CDR2 SYDVKM. V lost 6 bases and J lost 3; bases outside the gene matches: 5. CDR3 residues: CASREGQGVNQPQHF. Written as DNA, the CDR3 is TGTGCCAGCAGGGAAGGACAGGGGGTCAATCAGCCCCAGCATTTT.

This sequence joins TRBV7-8 and TRBJ2-2, with D unresolved. CDR1 and CDR2 from the germline V gene are SGHVS and FQNEAQ. With 1 base removed from V and 4 bases from J, the gap between germline ends came to 1 base. The CDR3 is 12 amino acids. Written as DNA, the CDR3 is TGTGCCAGCAGCTTAGGCACCGGGGAGCTGTTTTTT. Residues: CASSLGTGELFF.

This sequence joins TRBV6-5 and TRBJ1-6; D is undetermined. The CDR3 loop spans 13 amino acids. V lost 6 bases and J lost 9, with 12 bases in between. Germline CDR1 is MNHEY and CDR2 is SVGAGI. The CDR3 bases are TGTGCCAGCAGCCGATTCGAGGGTTCACCCCTCCACTTT. Amino acids: CASSRFEGSPLHF.

This sequence joins TRBV6-1 and TRBJ1-5; the D is unclear. The CDR3 totals 13 residues. The V gene's germline CDR1 is MNHNS and CDR2 SASEGT. V lost 1 base and J lost 9, with 10 bases in between. The CDR3 region is CASSEVTRLPQHF. DNA for the CDR3: TGTGCCAGCAGTGAAGTAACCCGTCTGCCCCAGCATTTT.

The V gene is TRBV6-6, the J gene TRBJ2-1; the D gene is possibly TRBD1 (6 bases). The CDR3 sequence is 14 residues long. V was cut by 8 bases and J by 5 bases, with 16 bases left in between. Per the germline V gene, CDR1 is MNHNY and CDR2 is SVGAGI (reference sequence). The CDR3 is CASGARGSDNEQFF. CDR3 nucleotide sequence: TGTGCCAGCGGTGCGAGGGGGTCGGACAATGAGCAGTTCTTC.

The rearrangement joins TRBV29-1 to TRBJ2-3; D remains unclear. The germline gives CDR1 SQVTM, CDR2 ANQGSEA. Trimming pared 7 bases from V and 5 bases from J, leaving 13 bases between. The CDR3 loop spans 12 amino acids. CDR3 loop: CSDQEIGDTQYF. DNA of the CDR3: TGCAGCGACCAAGAGATTGGAGATACGCAGTATTTT.

The chain uses TRBV7-9 and TRBJ2-7, with TRBD2 identical over 8 bases. The CDR3 totals 14 residues. The V and J ends lost 3 bases and 2 bases, in that order; junction bases with no gene match: 3. CDR1 is SEHNR, CDR2 FQNEAQ, per germline (reference sequence). The CDR3 here is CASSFSSGPYEQYF. For the CDR3, the DNA is TGTGCCAGCAGCTTTTCTAGCGGGCCCTACGAGCAGTACTTC.

This clone has a single count. This chain uses TRBV12-3 or TRBV12-4 with TRBJ1-1, with 7 bases identical to TRBD1. The CDR3 is 13 residues long. The trim removed 2 bases at V and 4 bases at J, leaving 1 base unmatched. In DNA form, the CDR3 reads TGTGCCAGCAGTTTACGGGACAGCACTGAAGCTTTCTTT. Its translation is CASSLRDSTEAFF.

V usage is TRBV28 and J usage is TRBJ1-5; 7 bases align to TRBD1. This CDR3 spans 15 amino acids. The germline CDR1 and CDR2 sequences are MDHEN and SYDVKM. Trimming at V came to 7 bases and at J to 4 bases, leaving 10 bases not matched to a gene. CDR3 loop: CASTRGGNRNQPQHF. In nucleotides, the CDR3 is TGTGCCAGCACCAGGGGGGGGAATAGGAATCAGCCCCAGCATTTT. Supplemented by reference TRBV28 and TRBJ1-5, the full variable domain reads DVKVTQSSRYLVKRTGEKVFLECVQDMDHENMFWYRQDPGLGLRLIYFSYDVKMKEKGDIPEGYSVSREKKERFSLILESASTNQTSMYLCASTRGGNRNQPQHFGDGTRLSIL.

This clone occurred once. The CDR3 protein is CASSPSGLSTDTQYF. Here the CDR3 DNA reads TGTGCCAGCAGCCCTTCGGGGCTTAGCACAGATACGCAGTATTTT. The rearrangement links TRBV9 to TRBJ2-3; D possibly matches TRBD1 or TRBD2 (5 bases each). Trimming removed 4 bases at V and 0 bases at J, with 12 bases between. The V gene's germline CDR1 is SGDLS and CDR2 YYNGEE. CDR3 size: 15 residues.

This chain uses TRBV19 with TRBJ1-2; D is undetermined. V lost 0 bases and J lost 4, with 3 bases in between. The V gene's germline CDR1 is LNHDA and CDR2 SQIVND (reference sequence). The CDR3 length is 12 residues. DNA for the CDR3: TGTGCCAGTAGTATAGATCGCTATGGCTACACCTTC. This encodes CASSIDRYGYTF. Together with reference TRBV19 and TRBJ1-2, the CDR3 gives the full variable domain: DGGITQSPKYLFRKEGQNVTLSCEQNLNHDAMYWYRQDPGQGLRLIYYSQIVNDFQKGDIAEGYSVSREKKESFPLTVTSAQKNPTAFYLCASSIDRYGYTFGSGTRLTVV.

The chain links TRBV11-2 to TRBJ2-7; 7 bases match TRBD2. The length of the CDR3 is 15 residues. Trimming at V came to 8 bases and at J to 1 base, leaving 11 bases not matched to a gene. Germline assignment: CDR1 SGHAT and CDR2 FQNNGV. The CDR3 spells CASGPAGGGSYEQYF. In DNA form, the CDR3 reads TGTGCCAGCGGCCCTGCCGGCGGGGGATCCTACGAGCAGTACTTC.

The CDR3 spells CASSYPGDQETQYF. DNA for the CDR3: TGTGCCAGTAGTTATCCGGGGGACCAAGAGACCCAGTACTTC. V and J are TRBV19 and TRBJ2-5; perhaps TRBD2 as D (6 bases). This CDR3 comprises 14 residues. Germline CDR1 reads LNHDA; CDR2 reads SQIVND (reference sequence). V was trimmed by 5 bases and J by 0 bases, leaving 10 bases between them.

The chain uses TRBV28 and TRBJ1-1; D perhaps matches TRBD1 (6 bases). Germline CDR1 is MDHEN and CDR2 is SYDVKM. V lost 4 bases and J lost 4, with 16 bases in between. The CDR3 extends over 15 amino acids. CDR3 residues: CASSSSQPGATEAFF. The CDR3 DNA follows: TGTGCCAGCAGTTCATCACAACCAGGGGCCACTGAAGCTTTCTTT.

The chain recombines TRBV7-2 with TRBJ1-5; the D gene is possibly TRBD1 (5 bases). CDR1 is SGHTA and CDR2 is FQGNSA in the germline V gene. This CDR3 has 13 residues. With 5 bases removed from V and 7 bases from J, the gap between germline ends came to 12 bases. CDR3 region: CASSPGRGQPQHF. In DNA, the CDR3 is TGTGCCAGCAGCCCCGGTAGGGGACAGCCCCAGCATTTT.

V usage is TRBV19 and J usage is TRBJ2-1; 9 bases map to TRBD1. This CDR3 has 15 amino acids. The germline V gene has CDR1 LNHDA and CDR2 SQIVND (reference sequence). Germline trimming cut 6 bases from V and 3 bases from J; bases unmatched to any gene: 6. CDR3 nucleotides: TGTGCCAGTAGCCCCCGGGACAGGGACTACAATGAGCAGTTCTTC. It is translated as CASSPRDRDYNEQFF.

This clone appeared a single time. The chain couples TRBV18 to TRBJ2-3; the match to TRBD1 covers 7 bases. V dropped 4 bases and J dropped 2; count of bases not matched to a gene: 12. The CDR3 totals 17 residues. CDR1 KGHSH and CDR2 LQKENI come from the germline V gene. The CDR3 region has the DNA TGTGCCAGCTCACTAGTGAGGGACAGCGCTTTCACAGATACGCAGTATTTT. It specifies CASSLVRDSAFTDTQYF. Looking up the rest from reference TRBV18 and TRBJ2-3 gives the full variable domain: NAGVMQNPRHLVRRRGQEARLRCSPMKGHSHVYWYRQLPEEGLKFMVYLQKENIIDESGMPKERFSAEFPKEGPSILRIQQVVRGDSAAYFCASSLVRDSAFTDTQYFGPGTRLTVL.

The chain has TRBV2 and TRBJ2-1; 7 bases match TRBD2. The CDR3 spans 14 residues. CDR1 and CDR2 (germline): SNHLY, FYNNEI. Trimming cost V 8 bases and J 4 bases; bases outside gene matches: 8. The CDR3 DNA reads TGTGCCAGCGGATGGAGCGGGGCGTACAATGAGCAGTTCTTC. Protein sequence: CASGWSGAYNEQFF.

The chain carries TRBV12-3 or TRBV12-4 and TRBJ1-2, with unresolved D. The CDR3 consists of 11 residues. Trimming removed 5 bases from V and 8 bases from J, with 9 bases in between. CDR3 protein: CASSPGFGYTF. CDR3 bases: TGTGCCAGCAGTCCCGGTTTCGGCTACACCTTC.

This chain connects TRBV9 to TRBJ2-7; D may be TRBD1 or TRBD2 (5 bases each). This CDR3 is built from 15 residues. V lost 1 base to trimming and J lost 2 bases, with 13 bases between them. Germline assignment: CDR1 SGDLS and CDR2 YYNGEE. As DNA, the CDR3 is TGTGCCAGCAGCGTAAGGAGTGGGGGACCCTACGAGCAGTACTTC. As protein: CASSVRSGGPYEQYF. Based on the CDR3 plus reference TRBV9 and TRBJ2-7, the full variable domain is DSGVTQTPKHLITATGQRVTLRCSPRSGDLSVYWYQQSLDQGLQFLIQYYNGEERAKGNILERFSAQQFPDLHSELNLSSLELGDSALYFCASSVRSGGPYEQYFGPGTRLTVT.